A selection of T cell receptor beta chains follows, all from one sample in a study of T-cell memory formation after mild COVID-19. TCRdb reprocessed the 5' RACE reads with MiXCR, giving one entry per CDR3 protein. The table lists 540,000 or so distinct CDR3 sequences, approximately 20% of them singletons. The sequencing sample was made of PBMCs or a T cell subset sorted from them (not recorded which). Every receptor here comes from an adult woman who had mild COVID-19 (a few samples of this study predate the infection). Cell type and time point are not known. The CDR3 runs from the conserved cysteine through the conserved F or W. The D gene is left open where the match is weak. Clone size is given for some rows only: seen once, a few or many times, or a class if the clone is expanded.

DNA: TGCGCCAGCAGCCAAGATCAAGCTCGAGTTATCTCTGGGGCCAACGTCCTGACTTTC
CDR3: CASSQDQARVISGANVLTF
D: NA
J: TRBJ2-6
V: TRBV4-1
size: NA

DNA: TGCGCCAGCAGCCCTTGGACAGATTCAAATGAAAAACTGTTTTTT
CDR3: CASSPWTDSNEKLFF
D: NA
J: TRBJ1-4
V: TRBV5-1
size: many

DNA: TGTGCCAGCAGTGTTTCGGGTATGAACACCGGGGAGCTGTTTTTT
CDR3: CASSVSGMNTGELFF
D: NA
J: TRBJ2-2
V: TRBV2
size: few

DNA: TGTGCCAGCACCTTAGGGGGGGGGAAGTCCTACGAGCAGTACTTC
CDR3: CASTLGGGKSYEQYF
D: NA
J: TRBJ2-7
V: TRBV7-9
size: few

DNA: TGCGCCAGCCAGGCCCAGGCGGGACGAGGCTACACCTTC
CDR3: CASQAQAGRGYTF
D: NA
J: TRBJ1-2
V: TRBV5-1
size: few

DNA: TGTGCCAGCAGCTTCCGATGGGATGAGCAGTTCTTC
CDR3: CASSFRWDEQFF
D: NA
J: TRBJ2-1
V: TRBV7-6
size: NA

DNA: TGTGCCAGTAGTCCCCGTACAGTGAACACTGAAGCTTTCTTT
CDR3: CASSPRTVNTEAFF
D: NA
J: TRBJ1-1
V: TRBV19
size: many

DNA: TGTGCCAGCAGCCCAGGGACCTGGGAGACCGGGGAGCTGTTTTTT
CDR3: CASSPGTWETGELFF
D: NA
J: TRBJ2-2
V: TRBV12-3/TRBV12-4
size: few

DNA: TGCAGTGCTAGCCGGGACTCCCACAATGAGCAGTTCTTC
CDR3: CSASRDSHNEQFF
D: NA
J: TRBJ2-1
V: TRBV20-1
size: NA

DNA: TGTGCCAGCAGTTTAGGGGTCGGGCGGGCTTTCTTT
CDR3: CASSLGVGRAFF
D: NA
J: TRBJ1-1
V: TRBV12-3/TRBV12-4
size: NA

DNA: TGTGCCAGCAGCCAACGACCCCCGGGGGGGACAGGGGGCACAGATACGCAGTATTTT
CDR3: CASSQRPPGGTGGTDTQYF
D: TRBD1
J: TRBJ2-3
V: TRBV4-2
size: NA

DNA: TGTGCCACCAGTGACTCTCAGGGGGTTACCTACGAGCAGTACTTC
CDR3: CATSDSQGVTYEQYF
D: TRBD1
J: TRBJ2-7
V: TRBV24-1
size: few

DNA: TGTGCCAGCAGCCCTGGGACTAGCGGGAGAATTGAGCAGTTCTTC
CDR3: CASSPGTSGRIEQFF
D: TRBD2
J: TRBJ2-1
V: TRBV7-6
size: NA

DNA: TGTGCCAGCGGACCTTCGACTCCCTACGAGCAGTACTTC
CDR3: CASGPSTPYEQYF
D: NA
J: TRBJ2-7
V: TRBV28
size: few

DNA: TGTGCCACTATAGCGGGGGGGCAGAGCTCCTACAATGAGCAGTTCTTC
CDR3: CATIAGGQSSYNEQFF
D: TRBD2
J: TRBJ2-1
V: TRBV12-3/TRBV12-4
size: NA

DNA: TGCAGTGCTAGGCGGTCCCCAAAGCGGGGGGGTTACAATGAGCAGTTCTTC
CDR3: CSARRSPKRGGYNEQFF
D: TRBD2
J: TRBJ2-1
V: TRBV20-1
size: few

DNA: TGCAGTGCTCCCCCCGCGACCTTATCCCGCGGCTACACCTTC
CDR3: CSAPPATLSRGYTF
D: NA
J: TRBJ1-2
V: TRBV20-1
size: NA

DNA: TGTGCCAGCAGCTTACTGAACTTAGTCCACGAGCAGTACTTC
CDR3: CASSLLNLVHEQYF
D: NA
J: TRBJ2-7
V: TRBV7-8
size: few

DNA: TGCAGTGCTAGAGAGTTACTAGAAAGCGAGCAGTACTTC
CDR3: CSARELLESEQYF
D: NA
J: TRBJ2-7
V: TRBV20-1
size: few

DNA: TGTGCCAGTAGCAAGGGGACCTCGGCTAACACTGAAGCTTTCTTT
CDR3: CASSKGTSANTEAFF
D: NA
J: TRBJ1-1
V: TRBV19
size: NA

DNA: TGTGCCAGCAGCTCGAGGCGGGATAATACTGGGGCCAACGTCCTGACTTTC
CDR3: CASSSRRDNTGANVLTF
D: NA
J: TRBJ2-6
V: TRBV5-4
size: NA

DNA: TGTGCCAGCAGAGGAGTTAGCGGGGGGGCGTCAGATACGCAGTATTTT
CDR3: CASRGVSGGASDTQYF
D: TRBD2
J: TRBJ2-3
V: TRBV12-3/TRBV12-4
size: NA

DNA: TGCGCCAGCAGTGATTCCCTTCAGGGGAAGTCCTACAATGAGCAGTTCTTC
CDR3: CASSDSLQGKSYNEQFF
D: NA
J: TRBJ2-1
V: TRBV4-3
size: NA

DNA: TGTGCCAGCTCACTAGCGGGGGGGGGTTATGAGCAGTTCTTC
CDR3: CASSLAGGGYEQFF
D: TRBD2
J: TRBJ2-1
V: TRBV19
size: NA

DNA: TGTGCCAGCAGCCAAGCGGGAGCGGGGGGGCTCAATGAGCAGTTCTTC
CDR3: CASSQAGAGGLNEQFF
D: TRBD2
J: TRBJ2-1
V: TRBV4-2
size: few

DNA: TGCGCCAGCAGCTTGCTCTCAGGGGGCCAGACCTCCTACGAGCAGTACTTC
CDR3: CASSLLSGGQTSYEQYF
D: TRBD1
J: TRBJ2-7
V: TRBV5-1
size: NA

DNA: TGTGCCAGCAGTTCACGGACTAGCGGAAACACCGGGGAGCTGTTTTTT
CDR3: CASSSRTSGNTGELFF
D: TRBD2
J: TRBJ2-2
V: TRBV12-3/TRBV12-4
size: NA

DNA: TGTGCCAGCAGACCCATAACGGGGGCGAGGGAGAACACTGAAGCTTTCTTT
CDR3: CASRPITGARENTEAFF
D: NA
J: TRBJ1-1
V: TRBV11-2
size: few

DNA: TGTGCCAGCAGCCAAGATCGGAGGGACTCCAGCACAGATACGCAGTATTTT
CDR3: CASSQDRRDSSTDTQYF
D: NA
J: TRBJ2-3
V: TRBV14
size: few

DNA: TGTGCCAGCAGTTACCCGGGGAGGGTAGAAAAACTGTTTTTT
CDR3: CASSYPGRVEKLFF
D: NA
J: TRBJ1-4
V: TRBV12-3/TRBV12-4
size: NA

DNA: TGTGCCAGTAGTAGAACAGGGACCCACAATGAGCAGTTCTTC
CDR3: CASSRTGTHNEQFF
D: NA
J: TRBJ2-1
V: TRBV19
size: NA

DNA: TGTGCCAGCAGCCAAGACGGGAGCTCCTACAATGAGCAGTTCTTC
CDR3: CASSQDGSSYNEQFF
D: NA
J: TRBJ2-1
V: TRBV4-3
size: many